This T cell receptor (beta chain) derives from a study of regulatory T cells in long-lasting Graves disease. General study results and limits: Only peripheral blood was studied, not thyroid tissue.

Trimming took 8 bases from V and 0 from J; bases not matched to a gene: 1. This CDR3 has 12 amino acids. Time point specified: persistent/refractory GD, antithyroid drugs over 5 years with positive TRAb. Following extraction of RNA from PBMCs, that RNA was used to make the TCR library. CDR3 regions were amplified by Arm-PCR using iRepertoire HTBI primers to build TCR beta libraries. MiXCR, applied by TCRdb to the multiplex PCR reads, yields one record per CDR3 protein. The data contain approximately 440,000 distinct CDR3 sequences, 23% of them singletons. This clonotype was picked up many times. Its target is unknown.

This chain joins TRBV12-3 or TRBV12-4 and TRBJ2-7, with 7 bases that match TRBD2. The clonotype originates from a female donor with Graves disease. The sequencing used peripheral blood mononuclear cells (PBMCs), collected when the disease was refractory, from a patient treated with antithyroid drugs. CDR3 in DNA: TGTGCCAGCGGGGACTACTCCTACGAGCAGTACTTC. Amino acids: CASGDYSYEQYF.